Shown below are 5 T cell receptor beta chains from a single sample sequenced in a study of cytomegalovirus exposure and HLA in healthy donors. Researchers ran the PCR with 60 Vbeta and 13 Jbeta primers. Generated by immunoSEQ multiplex PCR, the TCRdb table keeps only in-frame clones and is missing some. The table shows over 130,000 clones, with about 66% occurring only once. Sequencing input: PBMCs. The receptors stem from a male donor in good health and CMV-seronegative.

The chain employs TRBV5-1 and TRBJ2-1; the match to TRBD1 covers 9 bases. V trimming: 3 bases; J trimming: 6 bases; junction bases outside the gene matches: 4. The germline CDR1 and CDR2 sequences are SGHRS and YFSETQ. The CDR3 is 14 residues long. The CDR3 sequence: CASSWGTGPNEQFF. The CDR3 DNA is TGCGCCAGCAGCTGGGGGACAGGGCCCAATGAGCAGTTCTTC. Full variable domain (remainder filled in from reference TRBV5-1 and TRBJ2-1): KAGVTQTPRYLIKTRGQQVTLSCSPISGHRSVSWYQQTPGQGLQFLFEYFSETQRNKGNFPGRFSGRQFSNSRSEMNVSTLELGDSALYLCASSWGTGPNEQFFGPGTRLTVL.

V usage is TRBV4-2 and J usage is TRBJ2-1, with 8 bases fitting TRBD2. Germline CDR1 is LGHNA and CDR2 is YNFKEQ. V trimming: 2 bases; J trimming: 6 bases; junction bases outside the gene matches: 6. This CDR3 contains 15 residues. DNA of the CDR3: TGTGCCAGCAGCCAACGGGGGGGCCGAGTCAATGAGCAGTTCTTC. Encoded protein: CASSQRGGRVNEQFF.

The chain has TRBV4-3 and TRBJ2-2; 10 bases agree with TRBD2. Germline values: CDR1 LGHNA, CDR2 YSLEER. There are 18 residues in the CDR3. Unmatched junction bases numbered 5, after V lost 0 bases and J lost 1 base. CDR3 protein: CASSQEPSGGGNTGELFF. CDR3 nucleotides: TGCGCCAGCAGCCAAGAACCTAGCGGGGGAGGGAACACCGGGGAGCTGTTTTTT.

This clone is a singleton in its sample. The chain carries TRBV6-6 and TRBJ2-3; possibly TRBD1 for D (6 bases). Germline lookup yields CDR1 MNHNY and CDR2 SVGAGI (reference sequence). V gave up 6 bases and J gave up 6 bases, with 19 bases separating them. This CDR3 contains 15 residues. CDR3 amino acids: CASRNGQIHGDTQYF. Written as DNA, the CDR3 is TGTGCCAGCAGAAACGGACAGATACACGGGGATACGCAGTATTTT.

CDR3 DNA sequence: TGTGCCAGCTCACCACGAGGGGGCGCCGCACCCGGGGAGCTGTTTTTT. Translated: CASSPRGGAAPGELFF. V and J are TRBV18 and TRBJ2-2, with 7 bases identical to TRBD1. V was clipped by 1 base and J by 6 bases; unmatched bases: 8. This CDR3 is built from 16 residues. Looked up from germline, CDR1 is KGHSH and CDR2 is LQKENI.